A single sample is the source of the 20 T cell receptor beta chains below, sequenced in a study of T cell responses to AZD1222 COVID-19 vaccine. The assay was immunoSEQ multiplex PCR, and TCRdb's table has in-frame clones only and misses some. The sample has 130,000 or so clones, approximately 90% seen once. The sequencing here drew on peripheral blood, taken on day 0 of AZD1222 vaccination. The receptors derive from an adult in good health.

This chain connects TRBV5-8 to TRBJ1-2, with D possibly TRBD1 on 5 matching bases. The CDR3 is made up of 14 amino acids. CDR1 SGHTS and CDR2 YDEGEE come from the germline V gene. Trimming left V 4 bases short and J 4 bases short, with 14 bases between. In DNA, the CDR3 is TGTGCCAGCAGCCGTATCGAGGGGTTCTATGGCTACACCTTC. Translated: CASSRIEGFYGYTF.

This clone was picked up one time. The rearrangement joins TRBV7-9 to TRBJ1-1; D not certain. The CDR3 has 14 residues. Trimming pared 7 bases from V and 7 bases from J, leaving 19 bases between. Germline CDR1 and CDR2: SEHNR and FQNEAQ (reference sequence). The chain's CDR3 is CASTKPADPYEAFF. The CDR3 nucleotides are TGTGCCAGCACCAAACCTGCGGATCCCTATGAAGCTTTCTTT.

This chain joins TRBV4-1 and TRBJ2-1; D remains unclear. V shed 3 bases and J shed 7 bases, with 10 bases lying between them. This CDR3 is built from 13 residues. Germline loops: CDR1 MGHRA, CDR2 YSYEKL. The CDR3 bases are TGCGCCAGCAGCCAGCTCGACAAGAATGAGCAGTTCTTC. Its protein product is CASSQLDKNEQFF.

The V call is TRBV4-1, the J call TRBJ1-6; 10 nucleotides agree with TRBD1. J gave up 10 bases and V 4 bases, and 10 bases lay outside the gene matches. In germline, CDR1 is MGHRA, CDR2 YSYEKL. The CDR3 totals 16 residues. CDR3 in amino acids: CASSRRPGDRGSPLHF. The CDR3 nucleotides read TGCGCCAGCAGCCGGAGGCCCGGGGACAGGGGATCACCCCTCCACTTT.

This chain uses TRBV7-2 with TRBJ2-7; D might be TRBD1 (8 bases). The ends were cut back, 6 bases at V and 4 bases at J, with 22 bases in the middle. Germline V gene data show CDR1 as SGHTA and CDR2 as FQGNSA. The CDR3 length is 16 residues. The CDR3 bases are TGTGCCAGCAGAATAGACGGGGGGCAGGGGGCTTACGAGCAGTACTTC. It specifies CASRIDGGQGAYEQYF.

CDR3 sequence reads: CASRIDNAINYGYTF. The CDR3 DNA sequence: TGTGCCAGCAGAATCGACAACGCCATTAACTATGGCTACACCTTC. The chain uses TRBV7-9 and TRBJ1-2; D remains unclear. The ends were cut back, 6 bases at V and 1 base at J, with 15 bases in the middle. CDR1 and CDR2 from the germline V gene are SEHNR and FQNEAQ (reference sequence). The CDR3 runs to 15 residues.

J is TRBJ1-2 and V is TRBV7-8, with D perhaps matching TRBD1 (5 bases). The germline V gene encodes CDR1 SGHVS and CDR2 FQNEAQ. CDR3 size: 15 residues. V was clipped by 2 bases and J by 3 bases, with 13 bases between them. This CDR3 reads CASSLILLGHYGYTF. CDR3 DNA sequence: TGTGCCAGCAGCTTAATCCTCCTGGGACACTATGGCTACACCTTC. The full variable domain, completed using reference TRBV7-8 and TRBJ1-2, is GAGVSQSPRYKVAKRGQDVALRCDPISGHVSLFWYQQALGQGPEFLTYFQNEAQLDKSGLPSDRFFAERPEGSVSTLKIQRTQQEDSAVYLCASSLILLGHYGYTFGSGTRLTVV.

The V gene is TRBV3-1 (or the pseudogene TRBV3-2), the J gene TRBJ1-2; TRBD1 aligns across 10 bases. V was pared by 0 bases and J by 2 bases, with 6 bases of the junction left unmatched. CDR3 length equals 17 residues. Germline CDR1 LGHDT, CDR2 YNNKEL (reference sequence). The DNA for the CDR3 is TGTGCCAGCAGCCAAGATCGGACAGGGGGAGTGAACTATGGCTACACCTTC. Its translation is CASSQDRTGGVNYGYTF.

J is TRBJ2-3 and V is TRBV15; 10 bases align to TRBD2. The germline CDR1 and CDR2 sequences are LNHNV and YYDKDF (reference sequence). The CDR3 has 15 amino acids. The junction had 13 bases not matched to a gene; V was cut back by 7 bases and J by 9 bases. DNA for the CDR3: TGTGCCACCATGTTTGGGACTAGCGATCCACAAACGCAGTATTTT. Amino acid sequence: CATMFGTSDPQTQYF.

This chain links TRBV19 with TRBJ2-6, with TRBD1 as a possible D gene (6 bases). The CDR3 is 15 amino acids. The V end lost 5 bases, the J end lost 3 bases, and 11 bases lay between the germline ends. Germline CDR1 LNHDA, CDR2 SQIVND (reference sequence). CDR3 residues: CASSVQGGGANVLTF. The CDR3 DNA is TGTGCCAGTAGTGTACAGGGCGGTGGGGCCAACGTCCTGACTTTC.

V is TRBV12-3 or TRBV12-4 and J is TRBJ1-2, with unresolved D. The CDR3 extends over 12 amino acids. V lost 4 bases, J lost 4 bases, and 7 bases lay in between. The CDR3 nucleotides read TGTGCCAGCAGTTCAAACCCCTATGGCTACACCTTC. Translated: CASSSNPYGYTF.

This clone showed up just a few times. The chain is built from TRBV4-3 and TRBJ1-1, with TRBD1 as a possible D gene (6 bases). V shed 6 bases and J shed 1 base, with 9 bases lying between them. Germline CDR1 is LGHNA and CDR2 is YSLEER. This CDR3 comprises 13 residues. CDR3 DNA sequence: TGCGCCAGCAGGGAGACAGGGAACACTGAAGCTTTCTTT. This codes for CASRETGNTEAFF.

The chain combines TRBV11-1 with TRBJ2-5; maybe TRBD2 (7 bases). The CDR3 runs 16 residues. Trimming left V 2 bases short and J 1 base short, with 14 bases between. Germline-derived CDR1 and CDR2 are SGHAT and FQDESV (reference sequence). The CDR3 spells CASSLRAGAIQETQYF. In nucleotides, the CDR3 is TGTGCCAGCAGCTTACGGGCGGGGGCTATCCAAGAGACCCAGTACTTC.

This chain uses TRBV3-1 (or the pseudogene TRBV3-2) with TRBJ1-1; D uncertain. The germline gives CDR1 LGHDT, CDR2 YNNKEL (reference sequence). This CDR3 region has 13 residues. Trimming removed 3 bases at V and 5 bases at J, with 10 bases between. In DNA form, the CDR3 reads TGTGCCAGCAGCCAGGCCAGAACGACTGAAGCTTTCTTT. It is translated as CASSQARTTEAFF.

V gene TRBV3-1 (or the pseudogene TRBV3-2) combines with J gene TRBJ2-1; unclear D gene. CDR3 size: 16 residues. V lost 4 bases to trimming and J lost 4 bases, with 17 bases between them. Germline CDR1 and CDR2: LGHDT and YNNKEL (reference sequence). The CDR3 DNA reads as TGTGCCAGCAGCCCCTCGCGCCCCGCCGGGTACAATGAGCAGTTCTTC. The encoded protein is CASSPSRPAGYNEQFF.

The V gene is TRBV6-6, the J gene TRBJ2-5; 14 nucleotides line up with TRBD2. CDR3 length: 18 residues. Germline V gives CDR1 MNHNY, CDR2 SVGAGI (reference sequence). J lost 4 bases, V lost 5 bases, and 12 bases had no gene match. In DNA form, the CDR3 reads TGTGCCAGCAGTCGCCCGGGACTAGCGGGAGCGATGGGAGAGACCCAGTACTTC. It encodes CASSRPGLAGAMGETQYF.

This clone appeared once. The chain uses TRBV15 and TRBJ1-5; TRBD1 aligns across 8 bases. The length of the CDR3 is 16 residues. Germline V gene sequence: CDR1 LNHNV, CDR2 YYDKDF (reference sequence). The J segment lost 5 bases and the V segment lost 2 bases, leaving 8 bases of the junction unmatched. The CDR3: CATSRPNGQGHQPQHF. The CDR3 bases are TGTGCCACCAGCAGACCCAATGGACAGGGCCATCAGCCCCAGCATTTT. Based on the CDR3 plus reference TRBV15 and TRBJ1-5, the full variable domain is DAMVIQNPRYQVTQFGKPVTLSCSQTLNHNVMYWYQQKSSQAPKLLFHYYDKDFNNEADTPDNFQSRRPNTSFCFLDIRSPGLGDTAMYLCATSRPNGQGHQPQHFGDGTRLSIL.

This chain joins TRBV4-3 and TRBJ1-2; 10 bases agree with TRBD1. Trimming removed 0 bases from V and 5 bases from J; junction bases left unmatched: 6. The V gene's germline CDR1 is LGHNA and CDR2 YSLEER. The CDR3 is 16 residues long. CDR3 nucleotides: TGCGCCAGCAGCCAAGACCGACAGGGGGCAGGGTATGGCTACACCTTC. Protein product: CASSQDRQGAGYGYTF.

The genes are TRBV7-2 and TRBJ1-5; D unresolved. The germline gives CDR1 SGHTA, CDR2 FQGNSA. The CDR3 extends over 16 amino acids. V was clipped by 5 bases and J by 2 bases, with 16 bases between them. CDR3 in DNA: TGTGCCAGCAGCCTTGTCGTCCGAAACGGCAATCAGCCCCAGCATTTT. Translating gives CASSLVVRNGNQPQHF.

The chain links TRBV28 to TRBJ2-7, with D possibly TRBD1 on 6 matching bases. The CDR3 length is 15 residues. In germline, CDR1 is MDHEN, CDR2 SYDVKM. V lost 3 bases, J lost 4 bases, and 16 bases lay in between. CDR3 bases: TGTGCCAGCAGTTTGGGGGCGCCGGGCGTTTACGAGCAGTACTTC. Translation gives CASSLGAPGVYEQYF.